One sample yielded the 20 T cell receptor beta chains listed below, sequenced in a study of OX40 agonist ivuxolimab in advanced cancers. Receptor amplification or capture employed the immunoSEQ multiplex PCR assay. The table comes from immuneACCESS by way of TCRdb, which keeps in-frame sequences with V and J called. Part of the clones is missing from these tables; in studies checked, under half for an unresolved V gene and the rest for unknown reasons. The sample table contains around 100,000 clones; only one count was recorded for roughly 90% of them. The ten largest clones capture about 0.15% of the sample. The sample consisted of CD4+ or CD8+ T cells sorted from blood, taken in a trial of the OX40 agonist ivuxolimab. The receptor source for this set is an adult with an advanced solid tumor such as melanoma, head and neck, liver or kidney cancer.

CDR3 in DNA: TGTGCCTGGAGTGACCGGACCGAAAAACTGTTTTTT. It translates to CAWSDRTEKLFF. The J gene is TRBJ1-4, the V gene TRBV30; D call uncertain. V was shortened by 1 base and J by 8 bases, with 8 bases between the two germline ends. Germline lookup yields CDR1 GTSNPN and CDR2 SVGIG (reference sequence). This CDR3 is built from 12 residues.

This clone was observed a single time. This sequence joins TRBV6-1 and TRBJ1-5; weak D call: TRBD1 (5 bases). The germline V and J ends were trimmed by 8 bases and 4 bases, with 12 bases remaining between them. Looked up from germline, CDR1 is MNHNS and CDR2 is SASEGT. CDR3 length equals 13 residues. The CDR3 region is CASGRVGNQPQHF. DNA for the CDR3: TGTGCCAGCGGCAGGGTAGGTAATCAGCCCCAGCATTTT.

The V gene is TRBV7-3, the J gene TRBJ2-5, with D possibly TRBD1 on 6 matching bases. Germline CDR1 reads SGHTA; CDR2 reads FQGTGA. The CDR3 length is 15 residues. V gave up 2 bases and J gave up 3 bases, with 13 bases separating them. This chain's CDR3 is CASSLGGRTEETQYF. In nucleotides, the CDR3 is TGTGCCAGCAGCTTAGGGGGCCGGACAGAAGAGACCCAGTACTTC.

The chain joins TRBV11-2 to TRBJ1-2; possibly TRBD1 for D (5 bases). Trimming removed 1 base from V and 6 bases from J, with 21 bases in between. CDR1 and CDR2 from the germline V gene are SGHAT and FQNNGV. The CDR3 totals 17 residues. The CDR3 DNA sequence: TGTGCCAGCAGCTTAGCAAATAGCGGACACCTAACCGATGGCTACACCTTC. Translating it yields CASSLANSGHLTDGYTF.

The J gene is TRBJ1-5, the V gene TRBV10-2, with D possibly matching TRBD1 (5 bases). Per germline, CDR1 WSHSY and CDR2 SAAADI. The CDR3 has 13 amino acids. The V end was cut by 7 bases, the J end by 6 bases, with 13 bases between. The DNA of the CDR3 is TGCGCCAGCACCCTAGGGGTTGGTCAGCCCCAGCATTTT. It translates to CASTLGVGQPQHF.

The rearrangement joins TRBV19 to TRBJ1-1, with 7 bases matching TRBD1. CDR3 length: 12 residues. Germline V gene sequence: CDR1 LNHDA, CDR2 SQIVND (reference sequence). With V trimmed by 7 bases and J by 3 bases, 2 bases remained unmatched. This chain's CDR3 is CASMGQYTEAFF. CDR3 nucleotide sequence: TGTGCCAGTATGGGACAGTACACTGAAGCTTTCTTT.

The chain recombines TRBV29-1 with TRBJ2-7, with a tentative D call TRBD1 (6 bases). Trimming took off 4 bases at V and 1 base at J, with 14 bases between the two ends. In germline, CDR1 is SQVTM, CDR2 ANQGSEA. This CDR3 is 14 amino acids long. In DNA form, the CDR3 reads TGCAGCGTTGTCCCAAGGGACAAATCCTACGAGCAGTACTTC. Translated, it gives CSVVPRDKSYEQYF.

In this sample, this clone is medium-sized. An end of the junction does not agree with germline; a read error may underlie this. The V and J genes are TRBV30 and TRBJ1-1; TRBD1 matches at 9 bases. Germline-derived CDR1 and CDR2 are GTSNPN and SVGIG (reference sequence). CDR3 length: 16 residues. CDR3 bases: TGTGCCTGGAGCAAGGGGCCCCGGACAGGGGCAATTTTCGACCGCTTT. Amino acid sequence: CAWSKGPRTGAIFDRF.

This chain links TRBV5-1 with TRBJ2-2, with TRBD2 matching 9 bases. J gave up 7 bases and V 6 bases, and 4 bases lay outside the gene matches. CDR3 length equals 13 residues. The germline V gene encodes CDR1 SGHRS and CDR2 YFSETQ. The CDR3 region has the DNA TGCGCCAGCACTAGCGGGATCCACGGGGAGCTGTTTTTT. Translation gives CASTSGIHGELFF.

This clone has only a few counts. The chain recombines TRBV5-1 with TRBJ2-2, with 7 bases aligning to TRBD1. Germline CDR1 and CDR2: SGHRS and YFSETQ. V shed 4 bases, J shed 1 base, and the junction held 10 bases outside the gene matches. The CDR3 spans 17 residues. The CDR3 region has the DNA TGCGCCAGCAGCCCAATTCTTGGGACAGAGAACACCGGGGAGCTGTTTTTT. Amino acids: CASSPILGTENTGELFF.

The V gene is TRBV19, the J gene TRBJ1-3; D unclear. The CDR3 consists of 11 residues. The V and J ends lost 7 bases and 5 bases respectively, with 6 bases between them. From germline, CDR1 is LNHDA and CDR2 SQIVND (reference sequence). CDR3 region: CASTWRNTIYF. CDR3 sequence (DNA): TGTGCCAGTACCTGGCGAAACACCATATATTTT.

The gene calls are TRBV30 and TRBJ1-2, with D perhaps matching TRBD1 (6 bases). The CDR3 covers 14 residues. Germline V gene lookup returns CDR1 GTSNPN and CDR2 SVGIG (reference sequence). Trimming removed 1 base from V and 5 bases from J, with 14 bases in between. The DNA of the CDR3 is TGTGCCTGGAGTGGGGGAGGGAGGGGGTATGGCTACACCTTC. Its translation: CAWSGGGRGYGYTF. Together with reference TRBV30 and TRBJ1-2, the CDR3 gives the full variable domain: SQTIHQWPATLVQPVGSPLSLECTVEGTSNPNLYWYRQAAGRGLQLLFYSVGIGQISSEVPQNLSASRPQDRQFILSSKKLLLSDSGFYLCAWSGGGRGYGYTFGSGTRLTVV.

J is TRBJ1-2 and V is TRBV19, with TRBD1 matching over 7 bases. With 3 bases clipped from V and 4 bases from J, the junction kept 5 bases outside the gene matches. The germline V gene encodes CDR1 LNHDA and CDR2 SQIVND (reference sequence). The CDR3 consists of 14 residues. This CDR3 reads CASSIDRARYGYTF. CDR3 sequence (DNA): TGTGCCAGTAGTATCGACAGGGCGCGCTATGGCTACACCTTC.

The V call is TRBV5-4, the J call TRBJ2-7; D unclear. Between the trimmed V and J ends, which lost 2 bases and 7 bases, there was a span of 10 bases. The CDR3 runs 12 residues. Germline V gene data show CDR1 as SGHNT and CDR2 as YYREEE (reference sequence). The chain's CDR3 is CASSFQSREQYF. In DNA, the CDR3 is TGTGCCAGCAGCTTTCAGTCTCGGGAGCAGTACTTC.

The genes are TRBV5-1 and TRBJ1-1; D unresolved. Germline V gives CDR1 SGHRS, CDR2 YFSETQ. The CDR3 has 12 residues. Trimming left V 4 bases short and J 10 bases short, with 14 bases between. CDR3 bases: TGCGCCAGCAGCGAGAACTACGGGGTAGCTTTCTTT. Its protein product is CASSENYGVAFF.

The V call is TRBV19, the J call TRBJ1-1; D may be TRBD1 (6 bases). The CDR3 spans 19 residues. Trimming took 6 bases from V and 2 from J, leaving 28 bases between them. Per germline, CDR1 LNHDA and CDR2 SQIVND (reference sequence). CDR3 residues: CASRGGTGTPRVENTEAFF. The CDR3, as DNA: TGTGCCAGTAGGGGCGGCACCGGGACACCTCGCGTGGAAAACACTGAAGCTTTCTTT.

This rearrangement joins TRBV14 to TRBJ1-1; 7 bases are a match to TRBD1. The V segment lost 6 bases and the J segment 3 bases; nucleotides outside the gene matches: 4. Germline V lookup: CDR1 SGHDN, CDR2 FVKESK. CDR3 size: 13 residues. CDR3: CASSRQGYTEAFF. In DNA, the CDR3 is TGTGCCAGCAGTCGACAGGGCTACACTGAAGCTTTCTTT.

The chain has TRBV19 and TRBJ2-3, with no clear D. The V and J ends lost 5 bases and 2 bases respectively, with 8 bases between them. The CDR3 spans 13 residues. Germline V CDR1 and CDR2: LNHDA, SQIVND (reference sequence). CDR3 DNA sequence: TGTGCCAGTAGTCTACTCTCCACAGATACGCAGTATTTT. Translating it yields CASSLLSTDTQYF.

The chain recombines TRBV4-1 with TRBJ1-4; D is unresolved. Germline lookup yields CDR1 MGHRA and CDR2 YSYEKL. This CDR3 is built from 16 residues. V was cut by 1 base and J by 7 bases, with 16 bases left in between. The CDR3 nucleotides read TGCGCCAGCAGCCAAGTAATCCCGGGAGTGGGTGAAAAACTGTTTTTT. Protein product: CASSQVIPGVGEKLFF.

This clone was observed a handful of times. The genes are TRBV7-9 and TRBJ2-2, with a weak D call TRBD2 (7 bases). The germline gives CDR1 SEHNR, CDR2 FQNEAQ (reference sequence). Trimming removed 7 bases at V and 0 bases at J, with 12 bases between. The CDR3 length is 15 residues. CDR3 bases: TGTGCCAGCACCGGGGGGCGGACGAACACCGGGGAGCTGTTTTTT. Amino acid sequence: CASTGGRTNTGELFF.